Presented here are 2 T cell receptor beta chains from one specimen sequenced in a study of T cells in Graves' hyperthyroidism and ophthalmopathy. Researchers amplified the TCR beta CDR3 regions from RNA transcripts. A first-round RT-PCR of the TCR CDR3 used the HTBI primer set. TCRdb re-derived calls from the multiplex PCR reads in MiXCR, one entry per CDR3 protein. The repertoire has hundreds of thousands of distinct CDR3 sequences, about 45% of them found once; the top ten carry under 8%. Sequencing used peripheral blood or thyroid tissue (not recorded which). These receptors were obtained from an adult man with Graves' disease, either hyperthyroidism or ophthalmopathy (not recorded which).

This clonotype has ten or more counts. The rearrangement uses TRBV7-9 and TRBJ2-7; D is unclear. The CDR3 extends over 13 amino acids. Looked up from germline, CDR1 is SEHNR and CDR2 is FQNEAQ (reference sequence). V dropped 5 bases and J dropped 2 bases, with 10 bases sitting between them. CDR3 sequence (DNA): TGTGCCAGCAGCCACGACGGAACCTACGAGCAGTACTTC. This sequence encodes CASSHDGTYEQYF.

The chain uses TRBV2 and TRBJ1-5; TRBD1 matches at 9 bases. The germline gives CDR1 SNHLY, CDR2 FYNNEI. The CDR3 is made up of 13 amino acids. The V and J ends lost 11 bases and 5 bases, in that order; junction bases with no gene match: 7. The CDR3 nucleotides read TGTGCCTGGGGGGACAGGGTTGATCAGCCCCAGCATTTT. Translating it yields CAWGDRVDQPQHF.